Shown below are 25 T cell receptor beta chains from a single sample sequenced in a study of shared clonotypes between healthy human individuals (dated by TCRdb to 2019 to 2021). The library was obtained by the immunoSEQ multiplex PCR assay. As stored in TCRdb, this immuneACCESS dataset retains in-frame rearrangements with V and J assigned. A fraction of the clones does not appear; measured against another copy, unresolved V genes explain less than half of the discrepancy, and the remainder lacks a known reason. This sample gives about half a million clones in total; roughly 80% of them show up just once. The ten biggest clones cover roughly 12% of the sample. The specimen was PBMCs. These receptors all stem from a woman aged 35 to 49 in good health. Some clones in this sample may be carry-over from other donors' samples.

This clone was seen just once. The chain is built from TRBV5-1 and TRBJ2-2, with a weak D call TRBD1 (5 bases). The CDR3 extends over 16 amino acids. Looked up from germline, CDR1 is SGHRS and CDR2 is YFSETQ. The V gene lost 0 bases and the J gene lost 7 bases, with 16 bases spanning the gap. The CDR3 reads CASSLDGRTMGGELFF. The CDR3 DNA is TGCGCCAGCAGCTTGGACGGCAGGACAATGGGCGGGGAGCTGTTTTTT.

This clone was seen a handful of times. V and J are TRBV27 and TRBJ2-5; 9 bases match TRBD1. Gene TRBJ2-7 matches the end of the DNA better, so the J call may be wrong. Per germline, CDR1 MNHEY and CDR2 SMNVEV (reference sequence). The CDR3 runs to 15 residues. CDR3 amino acids: CASSSTGTGSYEQYF. CDR3 DNA sequence: TGTGCCAGCAGTTCCACCGGGACAGGGTCCTACGAGCAGTACTTC.

The V and J genes are TRBV6-5 and TRBJ1-2; D is ambiguous. Germline V gene sequence: CDR1 MNHEY, CDR2 SVGAGI. The germline V and J ends were trimmed by 6 bases and 3 bases, with 11 bases remaining between them. The CDR3 spans 13 residues. The CDR3 nucleotides are TGTGCCAGCAGCTGGGAGCAGTACTATGGCTACACCTTC. Translation: CASSWEQYYGYTF.

This chain joins TRBV4-2 and TRBJ2-3; the match to TRBD2 covers 7 bases. J lost 3 bases, V lost 3 bases, and 3 bases had no gene match. CDR3 length: 14 amino acids. Germline V CDR1 and CDR2: LGHNA, YNFKEQ. The CDR3 loop reads CASSQRAGTDTQYF. The CDR3 nucleotides are TGTGCCAGCAGCCAGAGAGCGGGAACAGATACGCAGTATTTT.

The chain couples TRBV18 to TRBJ2-1; TRBD2 matches 10 bases. V trimming: 4 bases; J trimming: 5 bases; junction bases outside the gene matches: 11. Germline V gene sequence: CDR1 KGHSH, CDR2 LQKENI. This CDR3 has 17 amino acids. This chain's CDR3 is CASSLAGGLDRNNEQFF. CDR3 coding DNA: TGTGCCAGCTCACTAGCGGGAGGCCTTGATAGAAACAATGAGCAGTTCTTC.

This clone appeared a few times. A far larger clone is a single base away, which makes a read error likely. This rearrangement joins TRBV30 to TRBJ2-6; D is possibly TRBD1 (5 bases). Germline CDR1 reads GTSNPN; CDR2 reads SVGIG (reference sequence). This CDR3 has 18 residues. CDR3 protein: CARSVDQGSYSGANVLTF. In DNA form, the CDR3 reads TGTGCCCGGAGTGTAGACCAGGGTTCATACTCTGGGGCCAACGTCCTGACTTTC.

The CDR3 DNA is TGTGCCAGCAGCTTAGTTGGGGTAGATACGCAGTATTTT. Its translation is CASSLVGVDTQYF. The V and J genes are TRBV11-2 and TRBJ2-3; D ambiguous. Trimming removed 1 base at V and 5 bases at J, with 7 bases between. Germline CDR1 SGHAT, CDR2 FQNNGV. There are 13 residues in the CDR3.

The CDR3 sequence: CASSYQGPSTDTQYF. The CDR3 DNA reads as TGTGCCAGCAGCTACCAAGGTCCCAGCACAGATACGCAGTATTTT. This chain links TRBV11-2 with TRBJ2-3, with D unresolved. Trimming cost V 4 bases and J 0 bases, with 11 bases left between them. The V gene's germline CDR1 is SGHAT and CDR2 FQNNGV. The CDR3 extends over 15 amino acids.

V gene TRBV29-1 combines with J gene TRBJ2-5; D is possibly TRBD2 (7 bases). Trimming took 6 bases from V and 2 from J, leaving 19 bases between them. The length of the CDR3 is 15 residues. CDR1 and CDR2 (germline): SQVTM, ANQGSEA. For the CDR3, the DNA is TGCAGCGTGGCCGGATCCAGGGGAGGGCAAGAGACCCAGTACTTC. Its translation is CSVAGSRGGQETQYF. The entire variable domain, with the rest obtained from reference TRBV29-1 and TRBJ2-5, is as follows: SAVISQKPSRDICQRGTSLTIQCQVDSQVTMMFWYRQQPGQSLTLIATANQGSEATYESGFVIDKFPISRPNLTFSTLTVSNMSPEDSSIYLCSVAGSRGGQETQYFGPGTRLLVL.

The chain links TRBV4-2 to TRBJ1-1; D not resolved. CDR3 length equals 14 residues. Trimming pared 4 bases from V and 1 base from J, leaving 10 bases between. CDR1 is LGHNA and CDR2 is YNFKEQ in the germline V gene. CDR3 nucleotides: TGTGCCAGCAGCCGGACCAGCAGGAACACTGAAGCTTTCTTT. This sequence encodes CASSRTSRNTEAFF.

The chain couples TRBV6-5 to TRBJ2-3, with 11 positions matching TRBD2. With 7 bases clipped from V and 4 bases from J, the junction kept 7 bases outside the gene matches. Germline lookup yields CDR1 MNHEY and CDR2 SVGAGI. This CDR3 has 15 residues. For the CDR3, the DNA is TGTGCCAGCACCCTGACTAGCGGGAATCCAGATACGCAGTATTTT. Protein: CASTLTSGNPDTQYF.

This clone has more than one count but fewer than ten. The chain employs TRBV4-2 and TRBJ2-6, with TRBD1 identical over 9 bases. Germline trimming cut 3 bases from V and 0 bases from J; bases unmatched to any gene: 0. Germline V gives CDR1 LGHNA, CDR2 YNFKEQ. The CDR3 runs to 16 residues. The CDR3 nucleotides are TGTGCCAGCAGCCAGACAGGGGGCTCTGGGGCCAACGTCCTGACTTTC. It is translated as CASSQTGGSGANVLTF.

The chain recombines TRBV11-2 with TRBJ2-6; a weak D match, TRBD2 (5 bases). In germline, CDR1 is SGHAT, CDR2 FQNNGV. This CDR3 contains 15 residues. The germline V and J ends were trimmed by 5 bases and 3 bases, with 11 bases remaining between them. The DNA for the CDR3 is TGTGCCAGCAGCCGCCAACGGGGTGGGGCCAACGTCCTGACTTTC. Amino acids: CASSRQRGGANVLTF.

This clone was seen at least ten times. Additional DNA sequences in this sample encode the identical CDR3. This sequence joins TRBV5-1 and TRBJ2-7; D may be TRBD1 (5 bases). Germline CDR1 and CDR2: SGHRS and YFSETQ. The CDR3 extends over 13 amino acids. V lost 0 bases, J lost 4 bases, and 8 bases lay in between. CDR3 sequence (DNA): TGCGCCAGCAGCTTGGGGGGCCGTTACGAGCAGTACTTC. Its protein is CASSLGGRYEQYF.

The chain uses TRBV6-1 and TRBJ2-7; D may match TRBD1 or TRBD2 (5 bases each). V was shortened by 7 bases and J by 4 bases, with 17 bases between the two germline ends. This CDR3 spans 14 amino acids. CDR1 MNHNS and CDR2 SASEGT come from the germline V gene. The CDR3 here is CASTQGDGGYEQYF. CDR3 DNA sequence: TGTGCCAGCACCCAAGGGGACGGCGGATACGAGCAGTACTTC.

The chain links TRBV5-4 to TRBJ1-1, with 9 bases matching TRBD1. The germline V gene encodes CDR1 SGHNT and CDR2 YYREEE (reference sequence). The CDR3 length is 15 residues. The ends lost 4 bases at V and 2 bases at J; junction bases unmatched: 6. The CDR3 sequence: CASSTGTGTNTEAFF. Written as DNA, the CDR3 is TGTGCCAGCAGCACAGGGACAGGGACAAACACTGAAGCTTTCTTT. The entire variable domain, with the rest obtained from reference TRBV5-4 and TRBJ1-1, is as follows: ETGVTQSPTHLIKTRGQQVTLRCSSQSGHNTVSWYQQALGQGPQFIFQYYREEENGRGNFPPRFSGLQFPNYSSELNVNALELDDSALYLCASSTGTGTNTEAFFGQGTRLTVV.

This clone was detected a few times. The CDR3 spells CASSLTGVGEKLFF. CDR3 nucleotide sequence: TGTGCCAGCAGCTTAACAGGGGTTGGTGAAAAACTGTTTTTT. V gene TRBV7-2 combines with J gene TRBJ1-4; 7 nucleotides align to TRBD1. The junction had 4 bases not matched to a gene; V was cut back by 2 bases and J by 7 bases. The germline V gene has CDR1 SGHTA and CDR2 FQGNSA. The CDR3 runs 14 residues.

This clone has only one observation. A read error is likely here: a far larger clone is one base away. The J gene is TRBJ2-5, the V gene TRBV25-1; tentatively, D is TRBD2 (6 bases). The CDR3 is 13 amino acids. V was pared by 4 bases and J by 5 bases, with 11 bases between. Germline V lookup: CDR1 MGHDK, CDR2 SYGVNS. In DNA form, the CDR3 reads TGTGCCAGCAGTGGGAGCGGGCTTGAGACCCAGTACTTC. It is translated as CASSGSGLETQYF.

This clone was observed a few times. This chain links TRBV7-2 with TRBJ2-2; a weak D match, TRBD1 (5 bases). This CDR3 is 16 amino acids long. With 2 bases removed from V and 4 bases from J, the gap between germline ends came to 14 bases. Germline V lookup: CDR1 SGHTA, CDR2 FQGNSA. The CDR3, as DNA: TGTGCCAGCAGCTTATTTCGTTTCCAGGGCACCGGGGAGCTGTTTTTT. Encoded protein: CASSLFRFQGTGELFF.

To note about this clone: The same CDR3 can be traced to other DNA sequences in this sample. For the CDR3, the DNA is TGTGCCAGCTCACCCGGACAGGTCGGCGAGCAGTACTTC. Protein sequence: CASSPGQVGEQYF. The gene calls are TRBV18 and TRBJ2-7, with 7 bases aligning to TRBD1. J gave up 6 bases and V 3 bases, and 5 bases lay outside the gene matches. Germline V CDR1 and CDR2: KGHSH, LQKENI. The CDR3 consists of 13 residues.

The gene calls are TRBV18 and TRBJ2-3; no clear D. Trimming removed 6 bases at V and 1 base at J, with 11 bases between. Germline V gives CDR1 KGHSH, CDR2 LQKENI. The CDR3 sequence is 14 residues long. For the CDR3, the DNA is TGTGCCAGCTCCCCAGAGTGGGGCACAGATACGCAGTATTTT. This encodes CASSPEWGTDTQYF.

The chain joins TRBV7-9 to TRBJ2-2, with 8 bases that match TRBD2. V was pared by 4 bases and J by 6 bases, with 7 bases of the junction left unmatched. The CDR3 totals 15 residues. The germline CDR1 and CDR2 sequences are SEHNR and FQNEAQ (reference sequence). CDR3 DNA sequence: TGTGCCAGCAGCTCATGGACTAGCTGGGCCGGGGAGCTGTTTTTT. Its protein product is CASSSWTSWAGELFF.

The chain couples TRBV14 to TRBJ2-3, with 8 bases lining up with TRBD1. CDR1 and CDR2 (germline): SGHDN, FVKESK. V trimming: 0 bases; J trimming: 6 bases; junction bases outside the gene matches: 8. The CDR3 totals 16 residues. The CDR3 coding sequence is TGTGCCAGCAGCCAAGATCTCGGACAGGGATACGATACGCAGTATTTT. This gives the protein CASSQDLGQGYDTQYF.

The gene calls are TRBV28 and TRBJ2-7, with 10 bases matching TRBD1. Germline V CDR1 and CDR2: MDHEN, SYDVKM. V trimming: 8 bases; J trimming: 5 bases; junction bases outside the gene matches: 12. The CDR3 runs 15 residues. The CDR3, as DNA: TGTGCCAGCTCTCCACCGGGACAGGGGTTCCACGAGCAGTACTTC. Encoded protein: CASSPPGQGFHEQYF.

V gene TRBV28 combines with J gene TRBJ1-2; a weak D match, TRBD1 (5 bases). This CDR3 is built from 14 residues. The germline V gene encodes CDR1 MDHEN and CDR2 SYDVKM. The ends were cut back, 7 bases at V and 2 bases at J, with 14 bases in the middle. CDR3 sequence: CASTQRGLNYGYTF. In DNA, the CDR3 is TGTGCCAGCACCCAGCGGGGCCTCAACTATGGCTACACCTTC.